These 27 T cell receptor beta chains share one sample of origin, sequenced in a study of blood T cell repertoires in COVID-19. TCRdb's copy holds only in-frame clones and misses some; the assay was immunoSEQ multiplex PCR. The sample records approximately 46,000 clones, about 91% being singletons. What was sequenced was peripheral blood. These receptors were taken from a human donor in a cohort sampled during active COVID-19.

V gene TRBV6-6 combines with J gene TRBJ1-3, with TRBD1 matching over 7 bases. Germline V lookup: CDR1 MNHNY, CDR2 SVGAGI (reference sequence). This CDR3 is built from 12 residues. V gave up 6 bases and J gave up 4 bases; unmatched junction bases: 0. The CDR3 region is CASRDRGNTIYF. The CDR3 region has the DNA TGTGCCAGCAGGGACAGGGGAAACACCATATATTTT.

The chain recombines TRBV6-5 with TRBJ2-7; weak D call: TRBD2 (7 bases). This CDR3 region has 15 residues. The germline gives CDR1 MNHEY, CDR2 SVGAGI. With 7 bases removed from V and 1 base from J, the gap between germline ends came to 17 bases. CDR3 sequence (DNA): TGTGCCAGCACGAGGGGGGCGGGGGTTTCCTACGAGCAGTACTTC. The encoded protein is CASTRGAGVSYEQYF.

This chain joins TRBV7-9 and TRBJ2-5, with 9 bases that match TRBD2. CDR1 is SEHNR and CDR2 is FQNEAQ in the germline V gene (reference sequence). The CDR3 length is 17 residues. Unmatched junction bases numbered 10, after V lost 5 bases and J lost 0 bases. The CDR3 loop reads CASSDGYLAGHQETQYF. In DNA, the CDR3 is TGTGCCAGCAGCGACGGCTACCTAGCGGGGCACCAAGAGACCCAGTACTTC.

The CDR3 sequence: CASRGTSGSLYEQYF. The CDR3 DNA reads as TGTGCCAGCAGGGGGACTAGCGGGAGCCTCTACGAGCAGTACTTC. This chain connects TRBV7-9 to TRBJ2-7; 14 nucleotides line up with TRBD2. Germline CDR1 reads SEHNR; CDR2 reads FQNEAQ (reference sequence). The CDR3 runs 15 residues. V dropped 6 bases and J dropped 3; count of bases not matched to a gene: 4.

CDR3 loop: CASSPGGPYGYTF. CDR3 sequence (DNA): TGTGCCAGCAGTCCCGGAGGCCCCTATGGCTACACCTTC. The rearrangement links TRBV27 to TRBJ1-2, with unresolved D. The CDR3 loop spans 13 amino acids. Germline V gene data show CDR1 as MNHEY and CDR2 as SMNVEV (reference sequence). The V end lost 5 bases, the J end lost 4 bases, and 11 bases lay between the germline ends.

The chain links TRBV11-2 to TRBJ2-5, with D tentatively TRBD1 (6 bases). The CDR3 is 13 residues long. V was cut by 5 bases and J by 5 bases, with 12 bases left in between. CDR1 is SGHAT, CDR2 FQNNGV, per germline. This CDR3 reads CASSQGNMETQYF. The CDR3, as DNA: TGTGCCAGCAGCCAGGGGAACATGGAGACCCAGTACTTC.

The rearrangement joins TRBV4-3 to TRBJ2-2; D ambiguous. The CDR3 runs to 15 residues. Germline lookup yields CDR1 LGHNA and CDR2 YSLEER. Between the trimmed V and J ends, which lost 1 base and 4 bases, there was a span of 10 bases. CDR3 nucleotide sequence: TGCGCCAGCAGCCAAGCGCCGGTTTCCACCGGGGAGCTGTTTTTT. Residues: CASSQAPVSTGELFF.

Only a few counts were recorded for this clone. One junction end disagrees with the germline gene, perhaps due to a read error. V usage is TRBV7-9 and J usage is TRBJ2-7, with D maybe TRBD1 (5 bases). The CDR3 has 12 residues. Germline CDR1 is SEHNR and CDR2 is FQNEAQ (reference sequence). CDR3 sequence reads: CASSLEQGSLHF. The CDR3 coding sequence is TGTGCCAGCAGCTTAGAGCAGGGTAGTTTGCACTTC.

To note about this clone: This sample also contains other DNA sequences that code for the same CDR3. The V and J genes are TRBV28 and TRBJ2-7; weak D call: TRBD2 (5 bases). This CDR3 is built from 15 residues. Trimming removed 8 bases at V and 1 base at J, with 18 bases between. Per germline, CDR1 MDHEN and CDR2 SYDVKM. The CDR3 DNA follows: TGTGCCAGCCCCCCGCTCCTAGCAGGTTCCTACGAGCAGTACTTC. Encoded protein: CASPPLLAGSYEQYF.

This sequence joins TRBV6-6 and TRBJ1-6; 9 nucleotides align to TRBD1. Trimming removed 6 bases from V and 9 bases from J; junction bases left unmatched: 9. The CDR3 consists of 15 residues. Germline loops: CDR1 MNHNY, CDR2 SVGAGI (reference sequence). This chain's CDR3 is CASSQQGARVSPLHF. In nucleotides, the CDR3 is TGTGCCAGCAGCCAACAGGGGGCTCGAGTTTCACCCCTCCACTTT.

This clone was detected only once. V is TRBV7-2 and J is TRBJ1-2; D perhaps matches TRBD1 (6 bases). The CDR3 spans 14 residues. Germline V CDR1 and CDR2: SGHTA, FQGNSA. Trimming stripped 2 bases from V and 2 bases from J, with 9 bases between. In DNA, the CDR3 is TGTGCCAGCAGCTTACAGGGGTCAAACTATGGCTACACCTTC. Amino acids: CASSLQGSNYGYTF.

This clone occurred a few times. The genes are TRBV21-1 and TRBJ1-3; the table's TRBD1 call for D was not verified on the DNA. TRBV21-1 is noted as a pseudogene. This CDR3 has 16 residues. CDR3: CASSSGGRQGGNTIYF. CDR3 bases: TGTGCCAGCAGCTCCGGGGGAAGACAGGGTGGAAACACCATATATTTT.

The chain couples TRBV5-6 to TRBJ2-7; TRBD1 matches at 10 bases. V was pared by 3 bases and J by 3 bases, with 9 bases of the junction left unmatched. The CDR3 is 16 amino acids. CDR1 and CDR2 (germline): SGHDT, YYEEEE. The CDR3 nucleotides are TGTGCCAGCAGCTCGCCTTGGGGACAGGGGATCTACGAGCAGTACTTC. As protein: CASSSPWGQGIYEQYF.

As DNA, the CDR3 is TGCAGCGTTGAGGGGGCTGCAGGAAACACCATATATTTT. Protein product: CSVEGAAGNTIYF. The gene calls are TRBV29-1 and TRBJ1-3, with a weak D call TRBD1 (6 bases). This CDR3 region has 13 residues. V was clipped by 3 bases and J by 4 bases, with 10 bases between them. Per the germline V gene, CDR1 is SQVTM and CDR2 is ANQGSEA.

CDR3 sequence (DNA): TGTGCCAGCAGCACCCGTGCAGGGGACAACGATTGCAATGAGCAGTTCTTC. It specifies CASSTRAGDNDCNEQFF. The chain links TRBV21-1 to TRBJ2-1; whether TRBD1, the table's D call, matches the DNA was not checked. TRBV21-1 is a pseudogene. The CDR3 loop spans 17 amino acids.

The chain uses TRBV4-2 and TRBJ1-2; TRBD1 agrees at 9 bases. Germline V CDR1 and CDR2: LGHNA, YNFKEQ. The V and J ends lost 0 bases and 5 bases, in that order; junction bases with no gene match: 4. The CDR3 has 15 amino acids. The CDR3 here is CASSQDRQGGYGYTF. CDR3 nucleotide sequence: TGTGCCAGCAGCCAAGATAGACAGGGGGGATATGGCTACACCTTC.

J is TRBJ2-3 and V is TRBV19; D ambiguous. Trimming removed 3 bases from V and 1 base from J, with 11 bases in between. The V gene's germline CDR1 is LNHDA and CDR2 SQIVND (reference sequence). CDR3 length equals 15 residues. The CDR3 here is CASSITYHGTDTQYF. The CDR3 DNA follows: TGTGCCAGTAGTATCACCTACCATGGCACAGATACGCAGTATTTT.

The chain has TRBV20-1 and TRBJ2-7; D unresolved. This CDR3 contains 12 residues. V lost 3 bases, J lost 3 bases, and 9 bases lay in between. CDR1 is DFQATT and CDR2 is SNEGSKA in the germline V gene (reference sequence). The CDR3 reads CSASLNYYEQYF. The CDR3 DNA sequence: TGCAGTGCTAGTTTAAATTACTACGAGCAGTACTTC.

The rearrangement links TRBV7-9 to TRBJ1-1; D gene unclear. CDR1 is SEHNR, CDR2 FQNEAQ, per germline (reference sequence). Trimming removed 5 bases at V and 0 bases at J, with 13 bases between. CDR3 size: 15 residues. The CDR3 coding sequence is TGTGCCAGCAGCCGAGACGGGTTAATGAACACTGAAGCTTTCTTT. Its protein product is CASSRDGLMNTEAFF. The variable domain in full, completed from reference TRBV7-9 and TRBJ1-1, reads DTGVSQNPRHKITKRGQNVTFRCDPISEHNRLYWYRQTLGQGPEFLTYFQNEAQLEKSRLLSDRFSAERPKGSFSTLEIQRTEQGDSAMYLCASSRDGLMNTEAFFGQGTRLTVV.

This rearrangement joins TRBV25-1 to TRBJ2-5; no reliable D call. This CDR3 has 14 residues. V was trimmed by 3 bases and J by 4 bases, leaving 12 bases between them. The germline gives CDR1 MGHDK, CDR2 SYGVNS. This CDR3 reads CASSERYVGETQYF. In DNA, the CDR3 is TGTGCCAGCAGTGAGCGGTATGTCGGAGAGACCCAGTACTTC. The variable domain in full, completed from reference TRBV25-1 and TRBJ2-5, reads EADIYQTPRYLVIGTGKKITLECSQTMGHDKMYWYQQDPGMELHLIHYSYGVNSTEKGDLSSESTVSRIRTEHFPLTLESARPSHTSQYLCASSERYVGETQYFGPGTRLLVL.

This rearrangement joins TRBV14 to TRBJ1-6; D is undetermined. Trimming pared 1 base from V and 4 bases from J, leaving 5 bases between. The CDR3 spans 14 residues. Per germline, CDR1 SGHDN and CDR2 FVKESK. In DNA, the CDR3 is TGTGCCAGCAGCCAAGGGCAGTATAATTCACCCCTCCACTTT. It translates to CASSQGQYNSPLHF.

The chain uses TRBV2 and TRBJ1-1; D is perhaps TRBD1 (6 bases). The CDR3 consists of 15 residues. Germline-derived CDR1 and CDR2 are SNHLY and FYNNEI. Trimming pared 7 bases from V and 3 bases from J, leaving 18 bases between. Written as DNA, the CDR3 is TGTGCCAGCACAGTGGACAGAGTGTGGGACACTGAAGCTTTCTTT. Translating gives CASTVDRVWDTEAFF.

The J gene is TRBJ2-3, the V gene TRBV6-1, with TRBD1 identical over 9 bases. This CDR3 is 16 amino acids long. Germline assignment: CDR1 MNHNS and CDR2 SASEGT. J gave up 5 bases and V 3 bases, and 9 bases lay outside the gene matches. The CDR3 sequence: CASSDPPGQGKDTQYF. The CDR3 DNA reads as TGTGCCAGCAGTGACCCACCGGGACAGGGAAAAGATACGCAGTATTTT.

The rearrangement uses TRBV9 and TRBJ2-1; 10 bases line up with TRBD2. Germline CDR1 is SGDLS and CDR2 is YYNGEE. Trimming cost V 3 bases and J 9 bases; bases outside gene matches: 12. The CDR3 is 16 amino acids. CDR3 region: CASSARAGGRRSEQFF. The CDR3 nucleotides are TGTGCCAGCAGCGCCCGAGCGGGAGGGAGGCGGAGTGAGCAGTTCTTC.

V and J are TRBV21-1 and TRBJ2-6; TRBD1 reflects the table's D call only, with no check against the DNA. TRBV21-1 is tagged as a pseudogene. The CDR3 extends over 18 amino acids. CDR3 protein: CASSLRGQGNSGANVLTF. The CDR3 DNA is TGTGCCAGCAGCTTAAGGGGACAGGGTAACTCTGGGGCCAACGTCCTGACTTTC.

CDR3 sequence: CASSQDGTGAFF. DNA for the CDR3: TGCGCCAGCAGCCAAGATGGGACAGGGGCTTTCTTT. This chain joins TRBV4-3 and TRBJ1-1, with TRBD1 identical over 9 bases. Germline V gene data show CDR1 as LGHNA and CDR2 as YSLEER. This CDR3 is built from 12 residues. Losses at the gene ends were 0 bases for V and 11 bases for J; bases not matched to a gene: 1.

The chain is built from TRBV11-3 and TRBJ1-2; D remains ambiguous. Germline V gives CDR1 SGHNT, CDR2 YENEEA. V gave up 1 base and J gave up 4 bases, with 22 bases separating them. The CDR3 extends over 18 amino acids. Here the CDR3 DNA reads TGTGCCAGCAGCTTAGTGGTACAAGACCTCTTTTGGGCCTATGGCTACACCTTC. This translates into CASSLVVQDLFWAYGYTF.